Below, 10 T cell receptor beta chains from the same sample are listed, as sequenced in a study of pediatric ulcerative colitis. During colonoscopy, one to two rectal pinch biopsies were collected. Some clones are missing from TCRdb's copy, which holds only in-frame ones; the method was immunoSEQ multiplex PCR. The sample carries 30,000 to 40,000 clones, roughly three quarters recorded once. The sample was gut tissue. The receptors here all came from a boy younger than 18 with mild ulcerative colitis.

This clone showed up just a few times. This chain links TRBV5-1 with TRBJ2-7; TRBD2 matches 10 bases. This CDR3 has 15 residues. J lost 1 base, V lost 5 bases, and 6 bases had no gene match. Germline V gene sequence: CDR1 SGHRS, CDR2 YFSETQ. The CDR3 spells CASRGRLAGSYEQYF. CDR3 coding DNA: TGCGCCAGCAGGGGAAGACTAGCGGGTTCCTACGAGCAGTACTTC.

This chain links TRBV10-1 with TRBJ2-3; 8 positions agree with TRBD1. CDR1 is WNHNN, CDR2 SYGVQD, per germline (reference sequence). The J segment lost 5 bases and the V segment lost 5 bases, leaving 6 bases of the junction unmatched. The length of the CDR3 is 14 residues. For the CDR3, the DNA is TGCGCCAGCAGTTACAGGGGGTCTCAAGATACGCAGTATTTT. It is translated as CASSYRGSQDTQYF.

This chain links TRBV14 with TRBJ1-2, with D tentatively TRBD1 (5 bases). Trimming stripped 0 bases from V and 1 base from J, with 12 bases between. The germline V gene encodes CDR1 SGHDN and CDR2 FVKESK. The CDR3 length is 16 residues. CDR3 amino acids: CASSQEWGDFNYGYTF. The CDR3 nucleotides read TGTGCCAGCAGCCAAGAGTGGGGGGACTTTAACTATGGCTACACCTTC.

The V gene is TRBV19, the J gene TRBJ1-2; D not resolved. V gave up 4 bases and J gave up 4 bases, with 4 bases separating them. Germline V gene lookup returns CDR1 LNHDA and CDR2 SQIVND (reference sequence). The CDR3 covers 11 residues. CDR3 DNA sequence: TGTGCCAGTAGTAGGACCTATGGCTACACCTTC. This codes for CASSRTYGYTF.

The chain's CDR3 is CASSLLGADLNQPQHF. DNA of the CDR3: TGTGCCAGCAGCTTGCTCGGGGCAGATCTGAATCAGCCCCAGCATTTT. The V call is TRBV5-8, the J call TRBJ1-5; a weak D match, TRBD1 (5 bases). Germline-derived CDR1 and CDR2 are SGHTS and YDEGEE. The CDR3 contains 16 residues. V gave up 1 base and J gave up 4 bases, with 15 bases separating them.

This CDR3 reads CASSDTQGAETQYF. The CDR3 nucleotides are TGTGCCAGCAGTGATACTCAGGGGGCGGAGACCCAGTACTTC. The chain employs TRBV6-1 and TRBJ2-5; TRBD1 agrees at 8 bases. Germline-derived CDR1 and CDR2 are MNHNS and SASEGT. CDR3 size: 14 residues. The junction had 5 bases not matched to a gene; V was cut back by 3 bases and J by 5 bases.

This chain's CDR3 is CASSLLQEEEAFF. The CDR3 nucleotides read TGTGCCAGCAGCTTATTACAGGAAGAAGAAGCTTTCTTT. The chain has TRBV7-9 and TRBJ1-1, with TRBD1 as a possible D gene (5 bases). Trimming pared 2 bases from V and 8 bases from J, leaving 12 bases between. This CDR3 comprises 13 residues. CDR1 SEHNR and CDR2 FQNEAQ come from the germline V gene (reference sequence).

A remark on this clone: Other DNA sequences in the same sample also yield this CDR3. This chain links TRBV5-8 with TRBJ2-3; no firm D call. Trimming stripped 3 bases from V and 0 bases from J, with 5 bases between. The CDR3 extends over 13 amino acids. Looked up from germline, CDR1 is SGHTS and CDR2 is YDEGEE. In nucleotides, the CDR3 is TGTGCCAGCAGCTCAACTAGCACAGATACGCAGTATTTT. It specifies CASSSTSTDTQYF.

The chain is built from TRBV6-6 and TRBJ2-1; D is possibly TRBD1 (6 bases). The germline V and J ends were trimmed by 6 bases and 0 bases, with 12 bases remaining between them. CDR1 MNHNY and CDR2 SVGAGI come from the germline V gene (reference sequence). The CDR3 runs to 15 residues. CDR3 DNA sequence: TGTGCCAGCAGCTACAGGGTCCTCTCCTACAATGAGCAGTTCTTC. Protein: CASSYRVLSYNEQFF.

The chain links TRBV9 to TRBJ2-3, with a tentative D call TRBD1 (6 bases). Germline V gives CDR1 SGDLS, CDR2 YYNGEE. Trimming shortened V by 5 bases and J by 1 base, and 11 bases separated the two germline ends. There are 14 residues in the CDR3. The CDR3 spells CASSAPGGTDTQYF. For the CDR3, the DNA is TGTGCCAGCAGTGCGCCAGGGGGCACAGATACGCAGTATTTT.